This note documents a single TCR beta chain sequence. The source of the sample is a study of blood T cell repertoires in COVID-19. Study overall: Specimens from acute and convalescent COVID-19 originated in the United States, Italy and Spain. T cells, B-cell-depleted T cells, or PBMCs provided the cDNA or gDNA that served as material.

J gave up 7 bases and V 4 bases, and 9 bases lay outside the gene matches. The V gene's germline CDR1 is ENHRY and CDR2 SYGVKD. CDR3 size: 15 residues. Original data processing: Amplification from reference gene primers served as the basis for estimated nucleated cell counts. Assay: immunoSEQ multiplex PCR; the TCRdb copy retains only in-frame clones and omits some. The V and J calls and the clone size are those of that table, but D and trimming were determined from the DNA. The sample holds a few hundred thousand clones, 75% to 90% seen once. The receptor was isolated from a woman in her forties or fifties who had recovered from COVID-19. The sequenced material came from peripheral blood. The V gene is TRBV10-3, the J gene TRBJ1-2; TRBD1 matches at 10 bases. CDR3 nucleotide sequence: TGTGCCATCAGTGGATCTGACAGGGGGCCGGGTGGCTACACCTTC. It codes for CAISGSDRGPGGYTF.